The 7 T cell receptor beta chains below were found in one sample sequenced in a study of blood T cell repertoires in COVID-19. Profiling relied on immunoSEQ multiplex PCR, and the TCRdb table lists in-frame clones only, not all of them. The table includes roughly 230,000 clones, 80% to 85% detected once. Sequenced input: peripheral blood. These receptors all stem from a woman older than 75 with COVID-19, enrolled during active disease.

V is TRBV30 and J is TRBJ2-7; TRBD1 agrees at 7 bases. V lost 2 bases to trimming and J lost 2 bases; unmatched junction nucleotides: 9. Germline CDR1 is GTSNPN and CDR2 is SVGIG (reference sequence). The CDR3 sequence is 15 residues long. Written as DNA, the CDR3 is TGTGCCTGGAGTCCCCTCACGACAGGGCCCTACGAGCAGTACTTC. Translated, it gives CAWSPLTTGPYEQYF.

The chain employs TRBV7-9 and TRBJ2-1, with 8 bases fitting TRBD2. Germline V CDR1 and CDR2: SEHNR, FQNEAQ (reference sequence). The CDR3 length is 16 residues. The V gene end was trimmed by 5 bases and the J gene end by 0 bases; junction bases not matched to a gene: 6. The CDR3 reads CASSHKGLGSYNEQFF. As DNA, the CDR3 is TGTGCCAGCAGCCACAAGGGACTAGGCTCCTACAATGAGCAGTTCTTC.

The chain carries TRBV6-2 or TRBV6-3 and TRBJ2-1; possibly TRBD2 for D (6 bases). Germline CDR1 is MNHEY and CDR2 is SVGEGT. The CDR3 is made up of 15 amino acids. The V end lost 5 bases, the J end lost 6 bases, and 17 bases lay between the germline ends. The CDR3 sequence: CASSRRVAVINEQFF. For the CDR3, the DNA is TGTGCCAGCAGTAGACGAGTAGCGGTGATCAATGAGCAGTTCTTC.

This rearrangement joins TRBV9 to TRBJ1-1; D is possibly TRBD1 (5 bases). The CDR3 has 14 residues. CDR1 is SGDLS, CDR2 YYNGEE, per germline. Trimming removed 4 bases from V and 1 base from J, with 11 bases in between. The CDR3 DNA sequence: TGTGCCAGCAGCTTGGGGCCGCGGAACACTGAAGCTTTCTTT. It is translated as CASSLGPRNTEAFF.

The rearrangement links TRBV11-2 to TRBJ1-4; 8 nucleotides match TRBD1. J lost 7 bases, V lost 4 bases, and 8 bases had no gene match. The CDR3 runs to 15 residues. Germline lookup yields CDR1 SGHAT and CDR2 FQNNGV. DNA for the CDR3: TGTGCCAGCAGCTCCGGTGCGACAGGGGCTGAAAAACTGTTTTTT. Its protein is CASSSGATGAEKLFF.

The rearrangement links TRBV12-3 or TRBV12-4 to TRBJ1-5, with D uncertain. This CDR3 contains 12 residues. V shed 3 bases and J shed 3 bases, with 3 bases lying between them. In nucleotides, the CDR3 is TGTGCCAGCAGTTTTAACAATCAGCCCCAGCATTTT. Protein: CASSFNNQPQHF.

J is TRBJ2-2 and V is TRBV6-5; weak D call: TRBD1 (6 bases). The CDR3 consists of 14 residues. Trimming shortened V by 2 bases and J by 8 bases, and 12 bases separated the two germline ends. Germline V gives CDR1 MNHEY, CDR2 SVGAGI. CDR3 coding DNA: TGTGCCAGCAGTTACCTGCAGGGGAGAGGGGAGCTGTTTTTT. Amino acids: CASSYLQGRGELFF.